The clone carrying this TCR beta chain came up many times. This record belongs to a study of cytomegalovirus exposure and HLA in healthy donors. V was shortened by 3 bases and J by 7 bases, with 11 bases between the two germline ends. The CDR3 length is 13 residues. The germline V gene has CDR1 MDHEN and CDR2 SYDVKM. The study ran its PCR with 60 Vbeta and 13 Jbeta primers. Method: immunoSEQ multiplex PCR; TCRdb's copy keeps in-frame clones and lacks some. This table holds approximately 260,000 clones, approximately 85% found once. Material: PBMCs. This sequence was found in a woman between 35 and 50 years old in good health and CMV-seropositive. The V gene is TRBV28, the J gene TRBJ2-3, with a tentative D call TRBD2 (7 bases). The CDR3 DNA is TGTGCCAGCAGTTTGGGGGGGGCCAATACGCAGTATTTT. Amino acids: CASSLGGANTQYF.